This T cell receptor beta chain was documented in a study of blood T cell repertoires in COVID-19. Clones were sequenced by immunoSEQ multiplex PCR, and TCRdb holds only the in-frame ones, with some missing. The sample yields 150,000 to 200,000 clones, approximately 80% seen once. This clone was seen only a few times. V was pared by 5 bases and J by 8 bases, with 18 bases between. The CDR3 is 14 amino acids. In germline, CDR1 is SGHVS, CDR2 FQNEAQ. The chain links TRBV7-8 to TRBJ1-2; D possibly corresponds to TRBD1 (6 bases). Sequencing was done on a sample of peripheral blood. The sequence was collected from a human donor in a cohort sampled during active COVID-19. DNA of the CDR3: TGTGCCAGCAGCCCTTCGACAGGATCCTTAGGCTACACCTTC. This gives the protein CASSPSTGSLGYTF.